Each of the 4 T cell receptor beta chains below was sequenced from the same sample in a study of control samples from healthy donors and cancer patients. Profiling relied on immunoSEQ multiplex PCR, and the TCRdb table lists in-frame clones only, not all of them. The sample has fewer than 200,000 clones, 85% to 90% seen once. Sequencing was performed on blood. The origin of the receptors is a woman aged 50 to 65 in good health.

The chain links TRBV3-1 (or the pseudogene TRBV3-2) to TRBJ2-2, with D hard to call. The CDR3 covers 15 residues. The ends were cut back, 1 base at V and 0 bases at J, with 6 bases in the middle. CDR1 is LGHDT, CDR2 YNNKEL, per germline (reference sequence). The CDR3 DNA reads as TGTGCCAGCAGCCAAGCAGAGACGAACACCGGGGAGCTGTTTTTT. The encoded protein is CASSQAETNTGELFF.

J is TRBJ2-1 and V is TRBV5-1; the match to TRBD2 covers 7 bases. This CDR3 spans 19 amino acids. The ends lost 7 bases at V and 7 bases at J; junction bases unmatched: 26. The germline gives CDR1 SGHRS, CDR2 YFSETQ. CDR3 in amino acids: CASRPQYGEGFLVDNEQFF. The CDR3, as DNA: TGCGCCAGCCGACCCCAGTACGGGGAGGGGTTCTTAGTCGATAATGAGCAGTTCTTC.

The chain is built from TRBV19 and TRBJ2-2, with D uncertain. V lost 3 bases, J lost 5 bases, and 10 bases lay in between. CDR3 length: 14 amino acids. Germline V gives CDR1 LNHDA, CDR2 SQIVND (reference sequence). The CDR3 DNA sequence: TGTGCCAGTAGTATTTTCCTGGAGACCGGGGAGCTGTTTTTT. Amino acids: CASSIFLETGELFF.

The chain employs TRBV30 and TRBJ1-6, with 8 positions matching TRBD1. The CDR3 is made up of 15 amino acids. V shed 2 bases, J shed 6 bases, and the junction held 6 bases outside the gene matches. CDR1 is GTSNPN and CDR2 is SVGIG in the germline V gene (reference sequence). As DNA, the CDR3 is TGTGCCTGGAGTCTAGGACAGGGCGGTAATTCACCCCTCCACTTT. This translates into CAWSLGQGGNSPLHF.